The clone carrying this TCR beta chain was seen ten or more times. Its antigen remains unidentified. This sample was taken from a study of T cells in Graves' hyperthyroidism and ophthalmopathy. Points from the study as a whole: The blood repertoire included most of the expanded thyroid clonotypes above 0.001.

The TCR beta CDR3 regions underwent amplification using RNA transcripts as the source. TCR CDR3 regions were first amplified by RT-PCR with HTBI primers. TCRdb reprocessed the multiplex PCR reads via MiXCR and lists one record per CDR3 protein. Of around 600,000 distinct CDR3 sequences detected, approximately 15% appear once; the ten largest clones hold roughly 7.1%. Germline V gene lookup returns CDR1 DFQATT and CDR2 SNEGSKA (reference sequence). This CDR3 spans 16 amino acids. Trimming cost V 0 bases and J 2 bases, with 14 bases left between them. V usage is TRBV20-1 and J usage is TRBJ2-1; D may correspond to TRBD1 or TRBD2 (5 bases each). This clonotype was obtained from a woman between 18 and 29 years old with Graves' ophthalmopathy. Sequenced material: blood. CDR3 region: CSARDRDLRPYNEQFF. The CDR3 nucleotides are TGCAGTGCTAGAGATCGGGACCTTCGGCCCTACAATGAGCAGTTCTTC.